Listed here is a single T cell receptor (beta chain). Its antigen remains unidentified. The sample belongs to a study of monozygotic twins with cystic fibrosis. Method: immunoSEQ multiplex PCR; TCRdb's copy keeps in-frame clones and lacks some. Of tens of thousands of clones listed, 84% are singletons. The study's findings and limits: J usage was most co-twin-similar in 8 of 16 pairs, V in 13. Median Simpson clonality of 0.0095 suggested naive T cells predominated.

The CDR3 spans 17 residues. V trimming: 5 bases; J trimming: 0 bases; junction bases outside the gene matches: 7. Looked up from germline, CDR1 is LNHDA and CDR2 is SQIVND (reference sequence). Sequencing was performed on blood. The source is a girl aged 2-10 years with cystic fibrosis. J is TRBJ1-5 and V is TRBV19, with TRBD1 matching over 10 bases. CDR3 coding DNA: TGTGCCAGTAGTCTCGGACAGGGGGGAAATAGCAATCAGCCCCAGCATTTT. Protein product: CASSLGQGGNSNQPQHF.